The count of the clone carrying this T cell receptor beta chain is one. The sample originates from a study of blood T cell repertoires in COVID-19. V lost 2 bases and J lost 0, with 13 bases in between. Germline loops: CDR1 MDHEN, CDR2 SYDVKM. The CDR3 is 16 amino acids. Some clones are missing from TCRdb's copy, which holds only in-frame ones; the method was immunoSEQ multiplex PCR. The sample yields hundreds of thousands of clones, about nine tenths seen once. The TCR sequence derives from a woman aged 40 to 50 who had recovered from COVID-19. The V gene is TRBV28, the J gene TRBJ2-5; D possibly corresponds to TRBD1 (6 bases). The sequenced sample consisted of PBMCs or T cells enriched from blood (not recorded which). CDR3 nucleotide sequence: TGTGCCAGCAGTTTAGGGGGCCTGGCCTACCAAGAGACCCAGTACTTC. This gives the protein CASSLGGLAYQETQYF.